This entry concerns a single T cell receptor (beta chain). The sample belongs to a study of T cell responses to AZD1222 COVID-19 vaccine. Germline CDR1 reads LGHDT; CDR2 reads YNNKEL (reference sequence). The CDR3 runs 14 residues. V was pared by 0 bases and J by 2 bases, with 5 bases between. Using immunoSEQ multiplex PCR, the repertoire was profiled, and TCRdb retains in-frame clones only, with some absent. This sample has about 84,000 clones, with around nine tenths found just once. The chain couples TRBV3-1 (or the pseudogene TRBV3-2) to TRBJ1-3; unclear D gene. This material consisted of peripheral blood, taken 28 days after the second AZD1222 dose. This clonotype was obtained from an adult who received the AZD1222 COVID-19 vaccine. CDR3 loop: CASSQDDAGNTIYF. Written as DNA, the CDR3 is TGTGCCAGCAGCCAAGATGACGCTGGAAACACCATATATTTT.